This paragraph covers one T cell receptor beta chain sequence. This specimen comes from a study of TIL therapy for anti-PD-1-resistant metastatic lung cancer. For the study at large: Most patients had lung adenocarcinoma.

Sequencing used immunoSEQ v3. The assay was immunoSEQ multiplex PCR, and TCRdb's table has in-frame clones only and misses some. In the table there are under 70,000 clones, less than 75% of which are singletons. The time point: pre-treatment sample, taken before nivolumab and TIL therapy. V was clipped by 3 bases and J by 7 bases; unmatched bases: 10. The CDR3 sequence is 15 residues long. CDR1 SGDLS and CDR2 YYNGEE come from the germline V gene. The sequences come from blood, collected at baseline. The chain recombines TRBV9 with TRBJ2-3; 8 bases align to TRBD2. The receptor comes from a person between 25 and 79 years old with non-small cell lung cancer. The CDR3 here is CASSGDSGIWNTQYF. The CDR3 bases are TGTGCCAGCAGCGGGGATAGCGGGATATGGAATACGCAGTATTTT. The complete variable domain, with remaining parts taken from reference TRBV9 and TRBJ2-3, reads DSGVTQTPKHLITATGQRVTLRCSPRSGDLSVYWYQQSLDQGLQFLIQYYNGEERAKGNILERFSAQQFPDLHSELNLSSLELGDSALYFCASSGDSGIWNTQYFGPGTRLTVL.